One and the same sample provided the 11 T cell receptor beta chains below, sequenced in a study of shared clonotypes between healthy human individuals. Only in-frame clones appear in the TCRdb table, and some are missing; sequencing was by immunoSEQ multiplex PCR. The repertoire consists of approximately 500,000 clones, with about 84% occurring once and the leading ten covering roughly 13%. The sequenced material came from PBMCs. These receptors all come from a woman in her thirties or forties in good health. Some clones in this sample may be carry-over from other donors' samples.

The V and J genes are TRBV14 and TRBJ2-5; a weak D match, TRBD1 (5 bases). Germline CDR1 reads SGHDN; CDR2 reads FVKESK. V dropped 2 bases and J dropped 6 bases, with 10 bases sitting between them. The CDR3 has 13 residues. The CDR3 DNA is TGTGCCAGCAGCCAACAGGGTCAGAAGACCCAGTACTTC. It codes for CASSQQGQKTQYF.

The V call is TRBV10-3, the J call TRBJ2-5, with TRBD2 identical over 11 bases. CDR3 size: 17 residues. Germline CDR1 and CDR2: ENHRY and SYGVKD. V was clipped by 2 bases and J by 3 bases; unmatched bases: 8. The CDR3: CAISETLAGVGKETQYF. CDR3 DNA: TGTGCCATCAGTGAGACACTAGCGGGAGTTGGGAAAGAGACCCAGTACTTC.

The CDR3 bases are TGTGCCAGCACGGCCAGCTCCTACGAGCAGTACTTC. Its protein is CASTASSYEQYF. The V and J genes are TRBV6-5 and TRBJ2-7; no clear D. CDR3 length: 12 residues. The germline V gene encodes CDR1 MNHEY and CDR2 SVGAGI. V dropped 7 bases and J dropped 0 bases, with 7 bases sitting between them.

The chain combines TRBV5-1 with TRBJ2-2; no reliable D call. This CDR3 comprises 14 residues. The V gene's germline CDR1 is SGHRS and CDR2 YFSETQ. The V end was cut by 3 bases, the J end by 8 bases, with 14 bases between. CDR3 region: CASSSGLGTGELFF. For the CDR3, the DNA is TGCGCCAGCAGCTCGGGTCTCGGCACGGGGGAGCTGTTTTTT. Full variable domain (rest looked up from reference TRBV5-1 and TRBJ2-2): KAGVTQTPRYLIKTRGQQVTLSCSPISGHRSVSWYQQTPGQGLQFLFEYFSETQRNKGNFPGRFSGRQFSNSRSEMNVSTLELGDSALYLCASSSGLGTGELFFGEGSRLTVL.

With regard to this clone: With a far larger clone one base away, a read error is the likely cause. The chain joins TRBV4-3 to TRBJ2-6; D is unclear. V was cut by 4 bases and J by 0 bases, with 10 bases left in between. The CDR3 totals 16 residues. Germline CDR1 is LGHNA and CDR2 is YSLEER. The CDR3 protein is CASSRGQSSGANVLTF. CDR3 DNA: TGCGCCAGCAGCCGTGGCCAAAGCTCTGGGGCCAACGTCCTGACTTTC.

The J gene is TRBJ2-7, the V gene TRBV7-8; maybe TRBD2 (5 bases). V lost 5 bases to trimming and J lost 2 bases, with 13 bases between them. Germline V CDR1 and CDR2: SGHVS, FQNEAQ. This CDR3 is 14 amino acids long. The CDR3 DNA reads as TGTGCCAGCAGCCCCCAGTACGGGGCCTACGAGCAGTACTTC. Amino acids: CASSPQYGAYEQYF.

V is TRBV5-1 and J is TRBJ2-1, with 7 nucleotides matching TRBD1. The CDR3 extends over 15 amino acids. Per germline, CDR1 SGHRS and CDR2 YFSETQ. The V gene end was trimmed by 0 bases and the J gene end by 0 bases; junction bases not matched to a gene: 0. CDR3 sequence: CASSLDRGSYNEQFF. CDR3 nucleotides: TGCGCCAGCAGCTTGGACAGGGGCTCCTACAATGAGCAGTTCTTC.

In the case of this clone: Only one base separates this from a far larger clonotype, so it likely reflects a read error. Other DNA sequences in the sample encode the same CDR3. The chain carries TRBV18 and TRBJ1-1; D is perhaps TRBD1 (5 bases). The CDR3 runs 12 residues. Germline CDR1 and CDR2: KGHSH and LQKENI. Trimming removed 2 bases at V and 8 bases at J, with 9 bases between. CDR3 region: CASSPGQGEAFF. The CDR3 nucleotides read TGTGCCAGCTCACCAGGCCAGGGCGAAGCTTTCTTT.

The chain joins TRBV7-9 to TRBJ2-1, with D tentatively TRBD1 (5 bases). In germline, CDR1 is SEHNR, CDR2 FQNEAQ (reference sequence). This CDR3 is built from 15 residues. V was cut by 1 base and J by 3 bases, with 10 bases left in between. The CDR3 region is CASSLDAGLYNEQFF. As DNA, the CDR3 is TGTGCCAGCAGCTTAGACGCAGGGCTCTACAATGAGCAGTTCTTC.

In the case of this clone: Other DNA sequences in the sample encode the same CDR3. V gene TRBV4-3 combines with J gene TRBJ1-2, with TRBD1 identical over 9 bases. This CDR3 contains 14 residues. J lost 5 bases, V lost 1 base, and 2 bases had no gene match. From germline, CDR1 is LGHNA and CDR2 YSLEER. CDR3 sequence: CASSQGQGGYGYTF. The CDR3 DNA sequence: TGCGCCAGCAGCCAAGGACAGGGGGGTTATGGCTACACCTTC.

The V and J genes are TRBV9 and TRBJ2-2; weak D call: TRBD2 (7 bases). There are 17 residues in the CDR3. Germline V lookup: CDR1 SGDLS, CDR2 YYNGEE. V was shortened by 4 bases and J by 3 bases, with 19 bases between the two germline ends. CDR3 nucleotides: TGTGCCAGCAGCCTTCCCCAGGGGACTACGGACACCGGGGAGCTGTTTTTT. It codes for CASSLPQGTTDTGELFF.